This T cell receptor (beta chain) was captured by sequencing in a study of cytomegalovirus exposure and HLA in healthy donors. Overall study findings and caveats: Researchers counted about 150 TCR beta chains as cytomegalovirus-associated. The authors later linked a missense DCLRE1C variant to TCR beta V- and J-gene trimming. Most of the TCR beta V segments (in an earlier analysis) were productive either about 87% or about 30% of the time.

PCR used 60 Vbeta primers and 13 Jbeta primers. TCRdb's table, derived via immunoSEQ multiplex PCR, lists solely in-frame clones and lacks some. The sample records some 180,000 clones, roughly 74% being singletons. For this clone: The antigen is unknown. One end of the junction varies from germline; a read error may be responsible.

CDR1 and CDR2 from the germline V gene are LGHNA and YNFKEQ. The CDR3 extends over 15 amino acids. Sequencing was performed on PBMCs. The TCR was taken from a female donor in good health and CMV-seronegative. The chain combines TRBV4-2 with TRBJ2-3, with 10 bases fitting TRBD2. As DNA, the CDR3 is TGTGCCAGCAGCCAAGAAGGTCGAGAACTAGCGGGATTGGATTTT. This sequence encodes CASSQEGRELAGLDF.